This T cell receptor (beta chain) comes out of a study of regulatory T cells in long-lasting Graves disease. Whole-study findings and limits: Accuracy may have suffered from the small sample size. When disease was persistent, TRBV28, TRBJ1-2 and TRBJ2-5 were the favored segments.

CDR1 is SGHRS and CDR2 is YFSETQ in the germline V gene. V lost 0 bases and J 5 bases, leaving 15 bases between the germline ends. This CDR3 has 16 amino acids. The time point denotes: newly diagnosed GD, antithyroid drugs for less than 3 months. The authors made the TCR library using RNA they extracted from PBMCs. Enrollment of patients was through an endocrinology department in Xi'an, China. This clonotype was recorded at least ten times. The antigen is not known. In building TCR beta libraries, iRepertoire HTBI primers were used together with Arm-PCR of CDR3 regions. TCRdb reprocessed the multiplex PCR reads with MiXCR, giving one entry per CDR3 protein. The table includes about 220,000 distinct CDR3 sequences, around 20% detected once. This sample was also put to use in a study of T cells in Graves' hyperthyroidism and ophthalmopathy. From that report: Patients with uncontrolled infections, other autoimmune diseases, pregnancy or lactation were excluded.

Source: peripheral blood mononuclear cells (PBMCs), taken at new diagnosis, from a patient treated with antithyroid drugs. The clonotype comes from a woman aged 25 to 39 with Graves disease. The gene calls are TRBV5-1 and TRBJ1-5; tentatively, D is TRBD1 (5 bases). CDR3 DNA sequence: TGCGCCAGCAGCTTGGATGGGAGGGGCGGCGATCAGCCCCAGCATTTT. This translates into CASSLDGRGGDQPQHF.